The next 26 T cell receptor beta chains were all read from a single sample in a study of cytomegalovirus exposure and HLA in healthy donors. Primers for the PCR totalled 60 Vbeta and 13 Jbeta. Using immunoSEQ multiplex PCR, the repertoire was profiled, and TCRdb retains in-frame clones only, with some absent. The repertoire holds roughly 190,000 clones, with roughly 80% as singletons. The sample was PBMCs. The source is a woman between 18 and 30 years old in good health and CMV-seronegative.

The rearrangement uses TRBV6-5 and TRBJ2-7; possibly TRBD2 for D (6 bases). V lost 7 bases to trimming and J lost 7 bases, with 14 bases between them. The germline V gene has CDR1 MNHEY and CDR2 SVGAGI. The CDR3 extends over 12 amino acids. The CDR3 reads CASKTREKEQYV. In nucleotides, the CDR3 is TGTGCCAGCAAGACTAGGGAAAAGGAGCAGTACGTC.

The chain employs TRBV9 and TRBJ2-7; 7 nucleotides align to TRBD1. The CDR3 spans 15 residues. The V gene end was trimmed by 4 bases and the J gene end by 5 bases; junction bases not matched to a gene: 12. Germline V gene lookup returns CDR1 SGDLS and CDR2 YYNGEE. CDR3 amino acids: CASSTRDRDWDEQYF. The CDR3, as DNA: TGTGCCAGCAGCACACGCGACAGGGATTGGGACGAGCAGTACTTC.

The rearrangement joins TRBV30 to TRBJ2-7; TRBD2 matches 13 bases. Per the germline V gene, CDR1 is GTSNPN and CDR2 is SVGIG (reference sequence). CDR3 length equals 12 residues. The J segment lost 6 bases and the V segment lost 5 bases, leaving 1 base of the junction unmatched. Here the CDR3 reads CAWGLAGVEQYV. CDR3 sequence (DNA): TGTGCCTGGGGACTAGCGGGAGTCGAGCAGTACGTC.

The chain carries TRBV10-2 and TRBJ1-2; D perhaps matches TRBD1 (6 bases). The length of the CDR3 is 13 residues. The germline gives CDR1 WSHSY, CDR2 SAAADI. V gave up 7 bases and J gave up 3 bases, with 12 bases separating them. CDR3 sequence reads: CASKTPGDYGYTF. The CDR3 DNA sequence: TGCGCCAGCAAAACCCCAGGGGACTATGGCTACACCTTC.

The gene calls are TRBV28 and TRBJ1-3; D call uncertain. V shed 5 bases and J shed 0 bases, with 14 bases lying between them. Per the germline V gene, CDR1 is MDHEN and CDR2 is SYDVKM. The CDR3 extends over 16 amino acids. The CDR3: CASSLVPGLSGNTIYF. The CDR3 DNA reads TGTGCCAGCAGTCTAGTCCCCGGCCTCTCTGGAAACACCATATATTTT.

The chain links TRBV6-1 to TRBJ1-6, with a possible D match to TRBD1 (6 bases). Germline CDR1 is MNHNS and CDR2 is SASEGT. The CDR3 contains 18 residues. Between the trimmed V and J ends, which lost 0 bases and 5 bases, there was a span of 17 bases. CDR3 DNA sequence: TGTGCCAGCAGTGAAGCATCTCCGGCAGGGGTCAATAATTCACCCCTCCACTTT. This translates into CASSEASPAGVNNSPLHF.

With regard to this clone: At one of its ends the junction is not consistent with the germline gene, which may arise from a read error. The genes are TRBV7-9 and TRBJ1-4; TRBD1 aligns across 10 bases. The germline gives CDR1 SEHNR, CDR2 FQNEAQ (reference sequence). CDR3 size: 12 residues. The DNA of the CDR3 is TGTTCCAGCAGGCCCGGGACAGGGGAACTGTTTTTT. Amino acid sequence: CSSRPGTGELFF. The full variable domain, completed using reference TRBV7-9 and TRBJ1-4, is DTGVSQNPRHKITKRGQNVTFRCDPISEHNRLYWYRQTLGQGPEFLTYFQNEAQLEKSRLLSDRFSAERPKGSFSTLEIQRTEQGDSAMYLCSSRPGTGELFFGSGTQLSVL.

CDR3 residues: CASSQGTGAYQETQYF. The CDR3 coding sequence is TGTGCCAGCAGCCAAGGAACAGGGGCTTACCAAGAGACCCAGTACTTC. This chain uses TRBV14 with TRBJ2-5; 7 bases match TRBD1. The CDR3 spans 16 residues. CDR1 SGHDN and CDR2 FVKESK come from the germline V gene. V lost 1 base to trimming and J lost 0 bases; unmatched junction nucleotides: 5.

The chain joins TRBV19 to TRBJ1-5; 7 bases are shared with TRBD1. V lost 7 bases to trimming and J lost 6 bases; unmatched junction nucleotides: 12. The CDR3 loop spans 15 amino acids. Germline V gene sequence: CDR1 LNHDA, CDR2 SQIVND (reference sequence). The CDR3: CASTTIDRDSQPQHF. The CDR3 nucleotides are TGTGCCAGTACTACTATAGACAGGGACAGTCAGCCCCAGCATTTT.

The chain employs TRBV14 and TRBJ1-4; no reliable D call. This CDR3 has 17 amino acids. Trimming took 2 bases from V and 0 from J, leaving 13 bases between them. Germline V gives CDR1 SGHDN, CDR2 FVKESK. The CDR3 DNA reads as TGTGCCAGCAGCCAATTCCCAGGCGTAACAACTAATGAAAAACTGTTTTTT. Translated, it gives CASSQFPGVTTNEKLFF.

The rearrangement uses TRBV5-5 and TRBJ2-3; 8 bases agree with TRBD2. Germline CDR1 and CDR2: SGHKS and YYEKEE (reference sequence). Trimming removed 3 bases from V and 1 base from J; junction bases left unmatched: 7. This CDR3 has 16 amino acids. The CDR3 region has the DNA TGTGCCAGCAGCTCCAACATAGCGGGACGCACAGATACGCAGTATTTT. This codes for CASSSNIAGRTDTQYF.

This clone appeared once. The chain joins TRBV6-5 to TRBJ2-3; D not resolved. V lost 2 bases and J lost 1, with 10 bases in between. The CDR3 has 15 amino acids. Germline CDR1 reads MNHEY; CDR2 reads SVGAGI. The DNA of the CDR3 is TGTGCCAGCAGTTACGGTCGGAGTGGCACAGATACGCAGTATTTT. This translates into CASSYGRSGTDTQYF.

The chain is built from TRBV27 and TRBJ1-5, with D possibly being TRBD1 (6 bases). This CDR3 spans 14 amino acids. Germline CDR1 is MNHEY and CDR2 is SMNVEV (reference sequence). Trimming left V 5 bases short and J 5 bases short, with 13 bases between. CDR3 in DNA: TGTGCCAGCAGTCCACGGGACATTTATCAGCCCCAGCATTTT. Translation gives CASSPRDIYQPQHF.

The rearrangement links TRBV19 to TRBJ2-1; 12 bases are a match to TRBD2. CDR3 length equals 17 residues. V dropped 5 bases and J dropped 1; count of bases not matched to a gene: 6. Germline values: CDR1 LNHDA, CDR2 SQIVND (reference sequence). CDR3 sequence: CASSARLAGESYNEQFF. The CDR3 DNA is TGTGCCAGTAGTGCCCGACTAGCGGGAGAGTCCTACAATGAGCAGTTCTTC.

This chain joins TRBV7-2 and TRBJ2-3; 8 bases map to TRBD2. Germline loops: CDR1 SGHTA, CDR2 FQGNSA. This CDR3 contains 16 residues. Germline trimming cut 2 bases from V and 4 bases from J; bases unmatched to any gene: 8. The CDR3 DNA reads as TGTGCCAGCAGCTTACCGGGACTAGGGGTCCCAGATACGCAGTATTTT. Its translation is CASSLPGLGVPDTQYF. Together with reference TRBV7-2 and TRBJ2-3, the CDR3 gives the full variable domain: GAGVSQSPSNKVTEKGKDVELRCDPISGHTALYWYRQSLGQGLEFLIYFQGNSAPDKSGLPSDRFSAERTGGSVSTLTIQRTQQEDSAVYLCASSLPGLGVPDTQYFGPGTRLTVL.

DNA for the CDR3: TGTGCCAGCAGTTTAAGTGCAGGGTGGAATCATCAGCCCCAGCATTTT. This encodes CASSLSAGWNHQPQHF. The chain links TRBV28 to TRBJ1-5, with D maybe TRBD1 (5 bases). V gave up 2 bases and J gave up 5 bases, with 16 bases separating them. The CDR3 loop spans 16 amino acids. Germline CDR1 and CDR2: MDHEN and SYDVKM.

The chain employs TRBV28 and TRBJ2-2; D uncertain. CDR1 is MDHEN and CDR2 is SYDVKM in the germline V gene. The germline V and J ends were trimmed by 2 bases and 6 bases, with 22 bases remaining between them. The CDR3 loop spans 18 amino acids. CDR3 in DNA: TGTGCCAGCAGTTTAGGGTCGTGGGCCGCCCAAGATGCCGGGGAGCTGTTTTTT. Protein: CASSLGSWAAQDAGELFF.

CDR3 protein: CASSLGGRGQPQHF. CDR3 coding DNA: TGTGCCAGCAGCTTAGGGGGGAGGGGTCAGCCCCAGCATTTT. The chain combines TRBV7-9 with TRBJ1-5; maybe TRBD1 (5 bases). Germline CDR1 SEHNR, CDR2 FQNEAQ (reference sequence). Trimming pared 1 base from V and 6 bases from J, leaving 10 bases between. The CDR3 spans 14 residues.

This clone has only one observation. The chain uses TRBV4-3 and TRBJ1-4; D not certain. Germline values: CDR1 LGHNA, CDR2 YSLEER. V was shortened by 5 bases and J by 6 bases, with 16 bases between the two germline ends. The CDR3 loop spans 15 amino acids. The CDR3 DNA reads TGCGCCAGCAGCTCTGGTGGCAGTAATTATGAAAAACTGTTTTTT. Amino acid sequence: CASSSGGSNYEKLFF.

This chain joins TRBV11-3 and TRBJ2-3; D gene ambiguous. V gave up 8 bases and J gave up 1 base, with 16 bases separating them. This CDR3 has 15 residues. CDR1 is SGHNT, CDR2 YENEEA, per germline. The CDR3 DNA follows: TGTGCCAGCGAGGTTGGTACCCCGCGCACAGATACGCAGTATTTT. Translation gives CASEVGTPRTDTQYF.

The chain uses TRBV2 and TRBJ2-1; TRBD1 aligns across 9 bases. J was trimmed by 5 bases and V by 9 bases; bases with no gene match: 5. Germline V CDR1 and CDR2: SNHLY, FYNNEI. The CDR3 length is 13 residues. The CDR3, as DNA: TGTGCCAGACCGGGACAGGGCCACAATGAGCAGTTCTTC. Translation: CARPGQGHNEQFF.

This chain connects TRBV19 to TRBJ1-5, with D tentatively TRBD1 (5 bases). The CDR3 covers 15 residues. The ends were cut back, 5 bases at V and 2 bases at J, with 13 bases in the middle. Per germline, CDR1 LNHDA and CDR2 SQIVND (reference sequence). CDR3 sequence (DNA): TGTGCCAGTAGTCACGGGGGGTGGGGCAATCAGCCCCAGCATTTT. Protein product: CASSHGGWGNQPQHF.

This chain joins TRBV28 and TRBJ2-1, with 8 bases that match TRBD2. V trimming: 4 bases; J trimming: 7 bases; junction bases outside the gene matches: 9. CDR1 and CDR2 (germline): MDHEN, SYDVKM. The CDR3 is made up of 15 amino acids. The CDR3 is CASSSASAGVNEQFF. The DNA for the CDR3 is TGTGCCAGCAGTTCTGCCTCAGCGGGGGTAAATGAGCAGTTCTTC.

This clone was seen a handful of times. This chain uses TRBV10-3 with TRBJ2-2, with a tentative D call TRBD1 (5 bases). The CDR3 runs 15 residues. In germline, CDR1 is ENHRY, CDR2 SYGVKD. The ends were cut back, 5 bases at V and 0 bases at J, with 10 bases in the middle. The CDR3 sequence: CAISLTDANTGELFF. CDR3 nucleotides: TGTGCCATCAGTCTGACAGACGCGAACACCGGGGAGCTGTTTTTT.

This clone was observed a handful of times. CDR3 amino acids: CASSYRENHEKLFF. CDR3 nucleotide sequence: TGTGCCAGCAGTTACCGAGAGAACCATGAAAAACTGTTTTTT. The gene calls are TRBV6-6 and TRBJ1-4; D remains ambiguous. V gave up 2 bases and J gave up 6 bases, with 10 bases separating them. The CDR3 is 14 residues long. Germline CDR1 is MNHNY and CDR2 is SVGAGI (reference sequence).

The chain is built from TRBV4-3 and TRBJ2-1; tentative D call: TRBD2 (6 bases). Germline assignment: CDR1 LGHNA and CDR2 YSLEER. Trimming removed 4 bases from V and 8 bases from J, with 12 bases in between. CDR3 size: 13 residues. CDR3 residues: CASSPGGADEQFF. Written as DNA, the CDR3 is TGCGCCAGCAGCCCCGGAGGGGCCGATGAGCAGTTCTTC.